This passage covers 5 T cell receptor beta chains from one sample sequenced in a study of blood T cell repertoires in COVID-19. Only in-frame clones appear in the TCRdb table, and some are missing; sequencing was by immunoSEQ multiplex PCR. The repertoire includes about 170,000 clones, 82% of them detected once, and around 8% sits in the top ten. The specimen was peripheral blood. Every receptor here comes from an older woman with acute or convalescent COVID-19.

The rearrangement joins TRBV5-1 to TRBJ2-2; D is possibly TRBD1 (6 bases). This CDR3 comprises 14 residues. CDR1 is SGHRS, CDR2 YFSETQ, per germline. Trimming shortened V by 6 bases and J by 3 bases, and 12 bases separated the two germline ends. The CDR3 coding sequence is TGCGCCAGCATGACAGGTGACTACACCGGGGAGCTGTTTTTT. This translates into CASMTGDYTGELFF.

This chain connects TRBV27 to TRBJ2-7, with D possibly matching TRBD2 (6 bases). CDR3 length: 17 residues. CDR1 MNHEY and CDR2 SMNVEV come from the germline V gene (reference sequence). V was shortened by 3 bases and J by 0 bases, with 18 bases between the two germline ends. The CDR3 DNA sequence: TGTGCCAGCAGTTTGGGGAGGACACCACGCGGCTCCTACGAGCAGTACTTC. Residues: CASSLGRTPRGSYEQYF.

This clone was recorded only once. V is TRBV9 and J is TRBJ2-1; D is perhaps TRBD2 (5 bases). The V end lost 2 bases, the J end lost 5 bases, and 20 bases lay between the germline ends. Germline V gives CDR1 SGDLS, CDR2 YYNGEE. CDR3 length equals 17 residues. The CDR3 nucleotides read TGTGCCAGCAGCGTGGGCCCCGGCGCTAGCCGCGACAATGAGCAGTTCTTC. Encoded protein: CASSVGPGASRDNEQFF. Using reference TRBV9 and TRBJ2-1 for the parts outside the CDR3, the full variable domain is DSGVTQTPKHLITATGQRVTLRCSPRSGDLSVYWYQQSLDQGLQFLIQYYNGEERAKGNILERFSAQQFPDLHSELNLSSLELGDSALYFCASSVGPGASRDNEQFFGPGTRLTVL.

The V call is TRBV7-2, the J call TRBJ2-1; TRBD2 is a possible D gene (5 bases). Trimming cost V 5 bases and J 3 bases, with 11 bases left between them. Germline-derived CDR1 and CDR2 are SGHTA and FQGNSA. The CDR3 runs 14 residues. The CDR3 is CASSTRGIYNEQFF. The CDR3 DNA sequence: TGTGCCAGCAGCACCCGGGGAATCTACAATGAGCAGTTCTTC.

The rearrangement uses TRBV5-6 and TRBJ1-4; 10 bases agree with TRBD1. Germline trimming cut 0 bases from V and 7 bases from J; bases unmatched to any gene: 3. CDR1 SGHDT and CDR2 YYEEEE come from the germline V gene. This CDR3 is built from 15 residues. The CDR3 here is CASSLAGQGSEKLFF. The CDR3 region has the DNA TGTGCCAGCAGCTTGGCGGGACAGGGGAGTGAAAAACTGTTTTTT.